This T cell receptor beta chain was retrieved from a study of T cells expressing NK-cell markers. Study background: Sorted CD3+CD56-NKG2C+, CD3+CD56+NKG2C+ and CD3+CD56+NKG2C- T cells supplied the TCR beta repertoires.

For each CDR3 protein, TCRdb gives one entry from its re-call of the 5' RACE reads, without DNA. The sample holds fewer than 550,000 distinct CDR3 sequences. This CDR3 contains 16 residues. J is TRBJ2-5 and V is TRBV21-1; the TCRdb call, TRBD1, lacks DNA for checking. TRBV21-1 represents a pseudogene. This TCR derives from a woman aged 50 to 65 in good health. The sample comprised blood T cells: a sorted CD56 or NKG2C T cell subset, CD4+ or CD8+ T cells, or bulk PBMC T cells (not recorded which). CDR3 in amino acids: CASSKPTGNHQETQYF.